The clone carrying this T cell receptor (beta chain) was observed many times. The antigen remains undetermined. The data belong to a study of read filtering for tumor transcriptome and immune sequencing. Study background: The cohort had about 16 men and approximately 15 women aged about 47 to 80, mean roughly 70 years. Transcriptome libraries were built from DNase-treated RNA. Study findings and constraints: Single-read clonotypes: 80% to 90% of IR-seq clonotypes (around 3.4% of reads), around three quarters of RNA-seq clonotypes (nearly 45% of reads). This fraction held mixed bone marrow immune cells after CD138-negative sorting.

The library was built from roughly 400 ng RNA with molecular barcoded adaptors for alpha/delta and beta/gamma chains. MiXCR was run by TCRdb on the reads, yielding one entry per CDR3 protein. In the table there are some 140,000 distinct CDR3 sequences, around 13% of which are singletons. The CDR3 is 17 amino acids. V lost 0 bases and J 0 bases, leaving 11 bases between the germline ends. The germline V gene encodes CDR1 LGHNA and CDR2 YNFKEQ. This receptor was identified in a donor over 35 with multiple myeloma. J is TRBJ2-2 and V is TRBV4-2; a weak D match, TRBD1 (5 bases). Sequenced input: a population of CD138-negative cells sorted from bone marrow. The CDR3: CASSQEGHRSNTGELFF. The CDR3 coding sequence is TGTGCCAGCAGCCAAGAGGGTCACAGGTCGAACACCGGGGAGCTGTTTTTT.